This T cell receptor (beta chain) is from a study of metastatic and nonmetastatic thyroid tumors. Study summary: Both malignant and benign thyroid patients supplied peripheral blood and tumor or nodule tissue samples, across which the repertoires of these patients were then compared. The study's findings and limits: The reported finding was significantly higher TCR beta diversity in malignant thyroid tumors relative to benign nodules, in blood and tumor.

Per the original data handling: CDR3 was compared across clinicopathological groups, and the resulting differences were used to build a distant-metastasis classifier for papillary thyroid cancer. TCRdb re-called the PCR reads through MiXCR. TCRdb, rather than the study authors, made the V and J calls. The data contain about 4,500 clones, more than 25% of them singletons. Not a single patient had been given any form of treatment at any point before undergoing thyroid surgery. The CDR3 covers 17 residues. Germline-derived CDR1 and CDR2 are SGHDN and FVKESK. This clone was seen repeatedly, ten times or more. Antigen: not known. Sequence at one end of the junction differs from germline and may be a read error.

Input material: adjacent normal tissue. V and J are TRBV14 and TRBJ2-5; D not resolved. This sequence was found in a male donor with papillary thyroid cancer or a benign thyroid nodule (not recorded which). Some clones in this sample may be carry-over from other donors' samples. The CDR3, as DNA: TGTGCCAGCAGCCAAGGGAATACGCTTTCCAGTATTGAGACCCAGCACTTC. This translates into CASSQGNTLSSIETQHF.